This TCR beta chain was observed in a study of glioma-infiltrating T cells after dendritic cell vaccination. The primer mix had 60 V beta and 13 J beta primers. The table came from immunoSEQ multiplex PCR; TCRdb's copy has only in-frame clones and leaves some out. Here the sample spans fewer than 85,000 clones, roughly 90% being singletons. This CDR3 spans 16 amino acids. Trimming pared 7 bases from V and 3 bases from J, leaving 19 bases between. Germline CDR1 and CDR2: LNHDA and SQIVND (reference sequence). The chain links TRBV19 to TRBJ1-5; the D gene is possibly TRBD1 (5 bases). Sequencing used blood, obtained before dendritic cell vaccination. The receptor was isolated from a human donor with glioblastoma. CDR3 protein: CASTPESRGTNQPQHF. The CDR3, as DNA: TGTGCCAGTACCCCCGAAAGTAGGGGAACCAATCAGCCCCAGCATTTT.